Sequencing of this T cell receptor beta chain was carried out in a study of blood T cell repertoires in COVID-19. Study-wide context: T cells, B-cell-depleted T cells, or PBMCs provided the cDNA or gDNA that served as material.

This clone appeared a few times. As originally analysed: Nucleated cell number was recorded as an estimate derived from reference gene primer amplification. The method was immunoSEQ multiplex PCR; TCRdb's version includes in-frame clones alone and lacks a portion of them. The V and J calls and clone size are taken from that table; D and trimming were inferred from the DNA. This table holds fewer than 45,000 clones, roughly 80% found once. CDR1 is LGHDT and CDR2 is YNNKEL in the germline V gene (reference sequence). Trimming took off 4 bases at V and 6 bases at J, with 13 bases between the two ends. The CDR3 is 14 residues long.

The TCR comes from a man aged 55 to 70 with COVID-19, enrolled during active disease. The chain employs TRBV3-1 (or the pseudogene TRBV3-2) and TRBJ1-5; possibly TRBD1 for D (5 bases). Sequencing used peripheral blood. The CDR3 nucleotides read TGTGCCAGCAGCCCCGAGGCAAGGGGTCAGCCCCAGCATTTT. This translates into CASSPEARGQPQHF.